These 24 T cell receptor beta chains came from one sample sequenced in a study of siplizumab effects on memory and regulatory T cells (dated 2019 in TCRdb). The protocol used for the library was the immunoSEQ multiplex PCR assay. TCRdb obtained this table from immuneACCESS and retained in-frame rearrangements with V and J assigned. These tables miss some clones; where compared with another copy, unresolved V genes account for less than half of the shortfall, and the remainder is unexplained. This sample has 85,000 to 120,000 clones in its table, and about 90% of those were observed once. Of the sample, around 1.1% is held by the ten largest clones. Specimen: CD4+ T cells sorted from blood. These receptor sequences come from a human donor in good health.

This clone appeared a single time. This chain joins TRBV21-1 and TRBJ2-1; the listed D gene, TRBD2, was not tested against the DNA. TRBV21-1 corresponds to a pseudogene. This CDR3 region has 16 residues. Here the CDR3 DNA reads TGTGCCAGCAGCAAAGAGGCTAGCGGGACCTACAATGAGCAGTTCTTC. Translating it yields CASSKEASGTYNEQFF.

With regard to this clone: Other DNA variants within this sample encode the same CDR3. The rearrangement joins TRBV19 to TRBJ1-1; weak D call: TRBD1 (6 bases). Germline V gene lookup returns CDR1 LNHDA and CDR2 SQIVND (reference sequence). Trimming removed 3 bases at V and 3 bases at J, with 8 bases between. The CDR3 extends over 13 amino acids. CDR3 nucleotides: TGTGCCAGTAGTATCAAGGGGGACACTGAAGCTTTCTTT. This gives the protein CASSIKGDTEAFF.

The V and J genes are TRBV28 and TRBJ2-7; 7 bases match TRBD1. The CDR3 length is 13 residues. Germline CDR1 is MDHEN and CDR2 is SYDVKM. V was clipped by 6 bases and J by 7 bases; unmatched bases: 9. DNA for the CDR3: TGTGCCAGCAGCCCGACAGGGTTCGGAGAGCAGTACTTC. Translating gives CASSPTGFGEQYF.

The chain links TRBV19 to TRBJ2-1; 8 bases align to TRBD2. The length of the CDR3 is 14 residues. CDR1 and CDR2 from the germline V gene are LNHDA and SQIVND (reference sequence). The J segment lost 2 bases and the V segment lost 7 bases, leaving 4 bases of the junction unmatched. CDR3 in DNA: TGTGCCAGTACTACTAGCGGTCCCTACAATGAGCAGTTCTTC. Translating it yields CASTTSGPYNEQFF.

The rearrangement joins TRBV6-6 to TRBJ2-5, with 10 bases aligning to TRBD1. Germline V gene lookup returns CDR1 MNHNY and CDR2 SVGAGI (reference sequence). The CDR3 is made up of 13 amino acids. V lost 5 bases to trimming and J lost 5 bases; unmatched junction nucleotides: 2. CDR3 nucleotide sequence: TGTGCCAGCAGTAGACAGGGGGCTGAGACCCAGTACTTC. Protein: CASSRQGAETQYF.

V gene TRBV27 combines with J gene TRBJ1-1; 10 bases are a match to TRBD1. The V gene's germline CDR1 is MNHEY and CDR2 SMNVEV (reference sequence). The ends lost 2 bases at V and 0 bases at J; junction bases unmatched: 6. The length of the CDR3 is 17 residues. This CDR3 reads CASSLQGDRGLNTEAFF. The CDR3 nucleotides read TGTGCCAGCAGTTTACAGGGGGACAGGGGTTTGAACACTGAAGCTTTCTTT.

The CDR3 is CASSLTTSGELFF. In DNA, the CDR3 is TGTGCCAGCAGCTTAACAACGTCCGGGGAGCTGTTTTTT. The V call is TRBV7-9, the J call TRBJ2-2; D remains unclear. CDR1 SEHNR and CDR2 FQNEAQ come from the germline V gene (reference sequence). V was shortened by 2 bases and J by 6 bases, with 7 bases between the two germline ends. The CDR3 loop spans 13 amino acids.

The sample holds one count of this clone. As DNA, the CDR3 is TGCGCCAGCAGCGATCAAGTGGGGGCTTACAATGAGCAGTTCTTC. Protein: CASSDQVGAYNEQFF. The J gene is TRBJ2-1, the V gene TRBV5-1, with D perhaps matching TRBD1 (6 bases). Germline CDR1 SGHRS, CDR2 YFSETQ. The V and J ends lost 4 bases and 4 bases respectively, with 15 bases between them. The CDR3 spans 15 residues.

This clone has just a few counts. This chain links TRBV7-9 with TRBJ2-1, with 7 positions matching TRBD2. Germline CDR1 SEHNR, CDR2 FQNEAQ (reference sequence). The length of the CDR3 is 17 residues. The ends lost 7 bases at V and 1 base at J; junction bases unmatched: 13. CDR3 amino acids: CASTKLRGRASYNEQFF. Here the CDR3 DNA reads TGTGCCAGCACCAAATTGCGGGGGAGAGCGTCCTACAATGAGCAGTTCTTC. Using reference TRBV7-9 and TRBJ2-1 for the parts outside the CDR3, the full variable domain is DTGVSQNPRHKITKRGQNVTFRCDPISEHNRLYWYRQTLGQGPEFLTYFQNEAQLEKSRLLSDRFSAERPKGSFSTLEIQRTEQGDSAMYLCASTKLRGRASYNEQFFGPGTRLTVL.

This sequence joins TRBV30 and TRBJ2-1; the D is unclear. Germline V gene lookup returns CDR1 GTSNPN and CDR2 SVGIG (reference sequence). This CDR3 comprises 11 residues. The CDR3 DNA is TGTGCACGAAGGTCTGGCAATGAGCAGTTCTTC. This codes for CARRSGNEQFF. The full variable domain, its missing parts supplied by reference TRBV30 and TRBJ2-1, is SQTIHQWPATLVQPVGSPLSLECTVEGTSNPNLYWYRQAAGRGLQLLFYSVGIGQISSEVPQNLSASRPQDRQFILSSKKLLLSDSGFYLCARRSGNEQFFGPGTRLTVL.

This rearrangement joins TRBV2 to TRBJ1-5; 8 bases fit TRBD1. This CDR3 comprises 16 residues. Per the germline V gene, CDR1 is SNHLY and CDR2 is FYNNEI. The trim removed 4 bases at V and 5 bases at J, leaving 10 bases unmatched. The chain's CDR3 is CASSAGQGLGYQPQHF. For the CDR3, the DNA is TGTGCCAGCAGTGCCGGACAGGGTTTGGGTTATCAGCCCCAGCATTTT. Drawing the rest from reference TRBV2 and TRBJ1-5, the complete variable domain is EPEVTQTPSHQVTQMGQEVILRCVPISNHLYFYWYRQILGQKVEFLVSFYNNEISEKSEIFDDQFSVERPDGSNFTLKIRSTKLEDSAMYFCASSAGQGLGYQPQHFGDGTRLSIL.

This chain connects TRBV9 to TRBJ1-5; D is ambiguous. Germline CDR1 and CDR2: SGDLS and YYNGEE. Trimming removed 2 bases at V and 5 bases at J, with 11 bases between. This CDR3 spans 14 amino acids. The CDR3 is CASSVFAGDQPQHF. The CDR3 nucleotides are TGTGCCAGCAGCGTTTTTGCGGGAGATCAGCCCCAGCATTTT.

V and J are TRBV28 and TRBJ1-2; maybe TRBD1 (6 bases). The V and J ends lost 3 bases and 8 bases respectively, with 7 bases between them. Germline values: CDR1 MDHEN, CDR2 SYDVKM. This CDR3 is 11 amino acids long. The CDR3 protein is CASSFRGGYTF. CDR3 in DNA: TGTGCCAGCAGTTTTAGGGGGGGCTACACCTTC.

This clone has only one observation. This chain links TRBV2 with TRBJ2-1; TRBD1 or TRBD2 may be the D gene (5 bases each). In germline, CDR1 is SNHLY, CDR2 FYNNEI. The CDR3 has 13 amino acids. V was pared by 7 bases and J by 10 bases, with 17 bases between. The CDR3 is CASNSGSKGEQFF. The CDR3 DNA follows: TGTGCCAGCAACTCGGGGTCCAAGGGGGAGCAGTTCTTC.

The CDR3 coding sequence is TGCGCCAGCAGCTATGGCCTGACTAGCGGGCGGAGCACAGATACGCAGTATTTT. It encodes CASSYGLTSGRSTDTQYF. This sequence joins TRBV5-1 and TRBJ2-3, with 10 bases lining up with TRBD2. Germline CDR1 and CDR2: SGHRS and YFSETQ. Trimming removed 3 bases from V and 0 bases from J; junction bases left unmatched: 10. This CDR3 contains 18 residues. The full variable domain, its missing parts supplied by reference TRBV5-1 and TRBJ2-3, is KAGVTQTPRYLIKTRGQQVTLSCSPISGHRSVSWYQQTPGQGLQFLFEYFSETQRNKGNFPGRFSGRQFSNSRSEMNVSTLELGDSALYLCASSYGLTSGRSTDTQYFGPGTRLTVL.

The chain is built from TRBV6-5 and TRBJ2-3; 8 nucleotides match TRBD2. Per germline, CDR1 MNHEY and CDR2 SVGAGI. The CDR3 length is 15 residues. J gave up 6 bases and V 6 bases, and 11 bases lay outside the gene matches. This chain's CDR3 is CASSPSGRNADTQYF. The CDR3 nucleotides are TGTGCCAGCAGCCCCAGCGGGAGAAACGCGGATACGCAGTATTTT.

CDR3 sequence: CASSSPGQGNQPQHF. The CDR3 DNA follows: TGTGCCAGCAGCTCACCGGGACAGGGGAATCAGCCCCAGCATTTT. The V and J genes are TRBV21-1 and TRBJ1-5; the D segment call TRBD1 is taken from the table without a DNA check. TRBV21-1 has pseudogene status. This CDR3 is built from 15 residues.

In DNA, the CDR3 is TGCGCCAGCAGTCCCGGGGTACTCCCCCCGTATTTT. Its translation is CASSPGVLPPYF. The chain employs TRBV5-1 and TRBJ2-3, with D perhaps TRBD2 (5 bases). V was shortened by 5 bases and J by 14 bases, with 18 bases between the two germline ends. CDR3 length: 12 amino acids. In germline, CDR1 is SGHRS, CDR2 YFSETQ.

This chain connects TRBV28 to TRBJ2-3; D possibly corresponds to TRBD2 (5 bases). This CDR3 has 15 residues. V dropped 5 bases and J dropped 7 bases, with 19 bases sitting between them. Germline assignment: CDR1 MDHEN and CDR2 SYDVKM. CDR3 DNA: TGTGCCAGCAGTCATCTTCTTTCCTGGGAGAATACGCAGTATTTT. This encodes CASSHLLSWENTQYF.

The chain uses TRBV28 and TRBJ1-2, with D possibly matching TRBD1 (6 bases). CDR1 is MDHEN and CDR2 is SYDVKM in the germline V gene. The CDR3 contains 14 residues. With 5 bases removed from V and 7 bases from J, the gap between germline ends came to 17 bases. This CDR3 reads CASSPPWTDFGYTF. DNA of the CDR3: TGTGCCAGCAGTCCGCCCTGGACAGATTTTGGCTACACCTTC.

A single count supports this clone. This chain uses TRBV30 with TRBJ1-2; TRBD1 is a possible D gene (5 bases). The CDR3 extends over 13 amino acids. Germline values: CDR1 GTSNPN, CDR2 SVGIG (reference sequence). Trimming cost V 1 base and J 2 bases, with 8 bases left between them. The CDR3 reads CAWSGSGNYGYTF. CDR3 nucleotides: TGTGCCTGGAGTGGATCAGGGAACTATGGCTACACCTTC.

The V gene is TRBV10-3, the J gene TRBJ1-5, with TRBD1 matching over 9 bases. V was clipped by 6 bases and J by 10 bases; unmatched bases: 10. The CDR3 has 14 amino acids. Per germline, CDR1 ENHRY and CDR2 SYGVKD. The CDR3, as DNA: TGTGCCATCAGCGCCGGGACAGGGTTTGTTCCCCAGCATTTT. Its protein is CAISAGTGFVPQHF.

The rearrangement joins TRBV7-9 to TRBJ1-3; weak D call: TRBD1 (5 bases). Trimming pared 0 bases from V and 3 bases from J, leaving 6 bases between. Germline V gene sequence: CDR1 SEHNR, CDR2 FQNEAQ (reference sequence). The CDR3 is 14 amino acids. The CDR3 here is CASSLAGGGNTIYF. The CDR3 bases are TGTGCCAGCAGCTTAGCGGGGGGTGGAAACACCATATATTTT.

V and J are TRBV19 and TRBJ1-4; D is unresolved. V was clipped by 2 bases and J by 8 bases, with 15 bases between them. Germline V lookup: CDR1 LNHDA, CDR2 SQIVND (reference sequence). The CDR3 length is 15 residues. The CDR3 DNA reads TGTGCCAGTAGTATAAGGCCCACCCTGGGGGAAAAACTGTTTTTT. It yields the protein CASSIRPTLGEKLFF.